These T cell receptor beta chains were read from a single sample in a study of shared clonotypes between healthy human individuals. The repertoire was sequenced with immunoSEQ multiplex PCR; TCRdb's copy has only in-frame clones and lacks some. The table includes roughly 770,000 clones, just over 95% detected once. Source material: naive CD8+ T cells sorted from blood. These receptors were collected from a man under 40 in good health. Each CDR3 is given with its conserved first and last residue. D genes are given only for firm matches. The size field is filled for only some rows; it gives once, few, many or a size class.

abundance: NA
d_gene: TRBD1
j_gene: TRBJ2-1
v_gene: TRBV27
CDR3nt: TGTGCCAGCAGTTCATACAGGGGGTTGGTTTACAATGAGCAGTTCTTC
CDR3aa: CASSSYRGLVYNEQFF

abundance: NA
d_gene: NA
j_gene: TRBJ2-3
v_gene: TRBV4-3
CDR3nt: TGCGCCAGCAGCCAAGGCGCCGGACAGAGATACACAGATACGCAGTATTTT
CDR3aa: CASSQGAGQRYTDTQYF

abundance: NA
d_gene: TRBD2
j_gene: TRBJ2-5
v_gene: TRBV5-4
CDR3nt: TGTGCCAGCAGCGTGAGGCGAGCGGGAGAGGGCGCGACCCAGTACTTC
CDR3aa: CASSVRRAGEGATQYF

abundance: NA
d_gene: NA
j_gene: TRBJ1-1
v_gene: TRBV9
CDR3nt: TGTGCCAGCAGCGGCCGAGGGCCGACGGGATTCACTGAAGCTTTCTTT
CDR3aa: CASSGRGPTGFTEAFF

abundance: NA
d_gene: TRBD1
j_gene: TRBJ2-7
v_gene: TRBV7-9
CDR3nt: TGTGCCAGCAGCAGCCGGGACAGGGTCTACGAGCAGTACTTC
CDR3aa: CASSSRDRVYEQYF

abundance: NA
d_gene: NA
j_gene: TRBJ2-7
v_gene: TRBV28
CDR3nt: TGTGCCAGCAGTGTGATACAGGAACAGCAAACCGAGCAGTACTTC
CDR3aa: CASSVIQEQQTEQYF

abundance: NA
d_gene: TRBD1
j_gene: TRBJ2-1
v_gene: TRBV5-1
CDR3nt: TGCGCCAGCAGCGCCCGGGACAGGGAAAACAATGAGCAGTTCTTC
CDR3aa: CASSARDRENNEQFF

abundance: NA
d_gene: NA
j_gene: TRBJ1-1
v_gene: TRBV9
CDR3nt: TGTGCCAGCAGCTCGGACGGTTCAAACACTGAAGCTTTCTTT
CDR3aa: CASSSDGSNTEAFF

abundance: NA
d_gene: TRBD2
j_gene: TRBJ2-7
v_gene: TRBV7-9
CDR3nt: TGTGCCAGCAGCCCAAAAGGGACTAGTCATAACGAGCAGTACTTC
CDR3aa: CASSPKGTSHNEQYF

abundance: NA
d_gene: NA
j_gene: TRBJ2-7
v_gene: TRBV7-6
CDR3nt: TGTGCCAGCAGCTTCGACGGGTCAGGCGAGCAGTACTTC
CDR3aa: CASSFDGSGEQYF

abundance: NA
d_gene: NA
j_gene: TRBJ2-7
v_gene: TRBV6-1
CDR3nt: TGTGCCAGCAGTGAAGAGTTGCGGGACACCCCCTCCTACGAGCAGTACTTC
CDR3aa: CASSEELRDTPSYEQYF

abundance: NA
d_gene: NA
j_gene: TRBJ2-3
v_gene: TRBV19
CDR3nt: TGTGCCAGTAGCGGGGTAGGGGGAGTCGTAGATACGCAGTATTTT
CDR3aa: CASSGVGGVVDTQYF

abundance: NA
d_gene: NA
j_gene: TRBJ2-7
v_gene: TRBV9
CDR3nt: TGTGCCAGCAGCGTTGGACCTCTGGCGGAGACTTACGAGCAGTACTTC
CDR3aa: CASSVGPLAETYEQYF

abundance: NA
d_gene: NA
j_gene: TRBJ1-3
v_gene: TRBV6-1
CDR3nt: TGTGCCAGCAGTCTGGACCGGAACTCTGGAAACACCATATATTTT
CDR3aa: CASSLDRNSGNTIYF

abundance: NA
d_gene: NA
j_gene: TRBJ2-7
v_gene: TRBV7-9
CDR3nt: TGTGCCAGCAGCTTAGGGGTCCGGTTCGAGCAGTACTTC
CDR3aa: CASSLGVRFEQYF

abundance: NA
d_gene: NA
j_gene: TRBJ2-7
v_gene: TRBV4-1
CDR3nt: TGCGCCAGCAGCCAACCCCCGGGGGCATCGCGCTACGAGCAGTACTTC
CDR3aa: CASSQPPGASRYEQYF

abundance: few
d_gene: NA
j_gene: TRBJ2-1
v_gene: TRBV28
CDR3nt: TGTGCCAGCAGTTCGACAGTGAATGAGCAGTTCTTC
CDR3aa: CASSSTVNEQFF

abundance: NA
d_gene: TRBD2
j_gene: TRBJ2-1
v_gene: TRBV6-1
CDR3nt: TGTGCCAGCAGTGAATCAGACTGGGTGACTAGCTATGAGCAGTTCTTC
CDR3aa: CASSESDWVTSYEQFF

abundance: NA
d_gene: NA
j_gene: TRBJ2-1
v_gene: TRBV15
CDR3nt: TGTGCCACCAGCAGAGAGAAATACTCCTACAATGAGCAGTTCTTC
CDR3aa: CATSREKYSYNEQFF

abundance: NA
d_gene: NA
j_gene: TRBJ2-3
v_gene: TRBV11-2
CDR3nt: TGTGCCAGCAGCCCTATAGGGCCGGCAGATACGCAGTATTTT
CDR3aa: CASSPIGPADTQYF

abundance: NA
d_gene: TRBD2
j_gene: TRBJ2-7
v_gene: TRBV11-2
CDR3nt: TGTGCCAGCAGCTTAGGTTCTAGCGGGAGTTCCTACGAGCAGTACTTC
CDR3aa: CASSLGSSGSSYEQYF

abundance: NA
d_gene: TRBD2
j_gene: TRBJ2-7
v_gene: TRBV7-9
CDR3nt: TGTGCCAGCAGCATTAGCGGGAGACCCTACGAGCAGTACTTC
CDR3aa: CASSISGRPYEQYF

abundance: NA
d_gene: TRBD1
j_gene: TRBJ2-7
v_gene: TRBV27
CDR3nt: TGTGCCAGCAGTGGGGCTTGGGGGACAGAGTACGAGCAGTACTTC
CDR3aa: CASSGAWGTEYEQYF

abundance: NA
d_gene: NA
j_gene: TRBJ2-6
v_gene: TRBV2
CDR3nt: TGTGCCAGCAGTGTATGGGAACCTGGGGCCAACGTCCTGACTTTC
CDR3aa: CASSVWEPGANVLTF

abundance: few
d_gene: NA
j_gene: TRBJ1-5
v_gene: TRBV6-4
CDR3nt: TGTGCCAGCAGTGACCAGGAAAAAAGCAATCAGCCCCAGCATTTT
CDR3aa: CASSDQEKSNQPQHF

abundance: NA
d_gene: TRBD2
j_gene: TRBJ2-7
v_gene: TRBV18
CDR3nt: TGTGCCAGCTCACCGCCTACGGGCGGGAGTTCCTACGAGCAGTACTTC
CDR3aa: CASSPPTGGSSYEQYF

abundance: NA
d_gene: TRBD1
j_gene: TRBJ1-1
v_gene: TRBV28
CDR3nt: TGTGCCAGCAGTGTCGACAGGGTAGGTGAAGCTTTCTTT
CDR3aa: CASSVDRVGEAFF

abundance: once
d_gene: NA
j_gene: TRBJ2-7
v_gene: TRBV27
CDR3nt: TGTGCCAGCAGCCCAGGGCGGTCCTACGAGCAGTACTTC
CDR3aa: CASSPGRSYEQYF

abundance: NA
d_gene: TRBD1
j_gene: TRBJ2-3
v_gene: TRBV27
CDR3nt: TGTGCCAGCAGTTTAGGGGCGACAGGGATCAGCACAGATACGCAGTATTTT
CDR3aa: CASSLGATGISTDTQYF

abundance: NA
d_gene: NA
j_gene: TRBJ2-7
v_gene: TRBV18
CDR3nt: TGTGCCAGCTCGACTGGCTACGAGCAGTACTTC
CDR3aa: CASSTGYEQYF

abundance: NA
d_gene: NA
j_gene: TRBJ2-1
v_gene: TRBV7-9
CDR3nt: TGTGCCAGCAGCCTACAGGGTATTGTCGACAATGAGCAGTTCTTC
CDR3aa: CASSLQGIVDNEQFF

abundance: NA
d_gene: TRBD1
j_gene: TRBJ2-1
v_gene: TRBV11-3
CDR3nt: TGTGCCAGCAGCAAGCGGACAGGGGGCCCGGGGGACAATGAGCAGTTCTTC
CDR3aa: CASSKRTGGPGDNEQFF

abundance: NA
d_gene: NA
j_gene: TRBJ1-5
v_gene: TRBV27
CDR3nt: TGTGCCAGCGGCGAACTACAGGGATATAGCAATCAGCCCCAGCATTTT
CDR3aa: CASGELQGYSNQPQHF

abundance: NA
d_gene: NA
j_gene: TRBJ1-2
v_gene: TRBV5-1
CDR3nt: TGCGCCAGCAGGGGGGGCTATGGCTACACCTTC
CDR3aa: CASRGGYGYTF

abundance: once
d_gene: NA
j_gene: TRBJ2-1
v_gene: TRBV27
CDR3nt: TGTGCCAGCAGTTTAGTCGGGTCCTACAATGAGCAGTTCTTC
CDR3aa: CASSLVGSYNEQFF

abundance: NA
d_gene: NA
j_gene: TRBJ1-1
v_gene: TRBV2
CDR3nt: TGTGCCAGCAGCCCAAACCCGGGGGACACTGAAGCTTTCTTT
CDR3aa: CASSPNPGDTEAFF

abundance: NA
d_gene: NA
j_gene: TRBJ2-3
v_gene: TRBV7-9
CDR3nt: TGTGCCAGCAGCCCCTCCACAGATACGCAGTATTTT
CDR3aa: CASSPSTDTQYF

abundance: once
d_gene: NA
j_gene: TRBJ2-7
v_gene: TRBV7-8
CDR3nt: TGTGCCAGCAGCTTAGTGGGCAGTTACTACGAGCAGTACTTC
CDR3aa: CASSLVGSYYEQYF

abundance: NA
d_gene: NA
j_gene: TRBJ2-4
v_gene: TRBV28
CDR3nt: TGTGCCAGCAGTTTGGCGTACGAAAACATTCAGTACTTC
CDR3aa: CASSLAYENIQYF

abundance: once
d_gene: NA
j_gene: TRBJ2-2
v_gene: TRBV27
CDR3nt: TGTGCCAGCAGTAGTTCTTCCGGGGAGCTGTTTTTT
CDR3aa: CASSSSSGELFF

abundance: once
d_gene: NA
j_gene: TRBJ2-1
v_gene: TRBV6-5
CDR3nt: TGTGCCAGCAGTTACGGAGATGAGCAGTTCTTC
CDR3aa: CASSYGDEQFF

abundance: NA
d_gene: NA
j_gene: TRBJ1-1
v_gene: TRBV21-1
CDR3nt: TGTGCCAGAGTACGGAACACTGAAGCTTTCTTT
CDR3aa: CARVRNTEAFF

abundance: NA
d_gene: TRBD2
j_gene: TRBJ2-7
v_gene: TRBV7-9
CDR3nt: TGTGCCAGCAGCTCTGGGACTAGCGCCTACGAGCAGTACTTC
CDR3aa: CASSSGTSAYEQYF

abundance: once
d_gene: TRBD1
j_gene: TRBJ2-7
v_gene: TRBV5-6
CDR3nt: TGTGCCAGCAGCTTGTCTGTTTGGACAGGGTCCTACGAGCAGTACTTC
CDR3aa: CASSLSVWTGSYEQYF

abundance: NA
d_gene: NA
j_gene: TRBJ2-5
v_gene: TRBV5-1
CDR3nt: TGCGCCAGCAGCTTGTACAGGGAGGAGACCCAGTACTTC
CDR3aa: CASSLYREETQYF

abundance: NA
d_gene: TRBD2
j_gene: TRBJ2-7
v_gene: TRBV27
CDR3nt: TGTGCCAGCAGCCCGACGGGAGGGGCCCTCTACGAGCAGTACTTC
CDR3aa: CASSPTGGALYEQYF